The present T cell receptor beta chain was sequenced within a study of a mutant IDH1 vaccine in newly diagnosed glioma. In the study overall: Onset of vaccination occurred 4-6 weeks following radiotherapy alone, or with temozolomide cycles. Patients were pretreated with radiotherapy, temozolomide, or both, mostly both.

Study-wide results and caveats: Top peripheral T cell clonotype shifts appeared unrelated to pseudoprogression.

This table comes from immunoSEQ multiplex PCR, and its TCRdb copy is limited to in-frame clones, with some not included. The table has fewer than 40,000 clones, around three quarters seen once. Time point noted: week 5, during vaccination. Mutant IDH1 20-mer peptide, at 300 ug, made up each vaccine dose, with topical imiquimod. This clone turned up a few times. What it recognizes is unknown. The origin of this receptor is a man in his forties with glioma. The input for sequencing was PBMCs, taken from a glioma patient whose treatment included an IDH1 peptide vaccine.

CDR3 sequence (DNA): TGTGCCTGGACAGGAGTCTCTGGAAACACCATATATTTT. As protein: CAWTGVSGNTIYF. J is TRBJ1-3 and V is TRBV30; the D is unclear. Germline V CDR1 and CDR2: GTSNPN, SVGIG (reference sequence). This CDR3 comprises 13 residues. The V and J ends lost 4 bases and 0 bases respectively, with 7 bases between them.